This T cell receptor beta chain was recovered during a study of T cell repertoires in cytomegalovirus infection (dated by TCRdb to between 2018 and 2021). A note on the overall study: Alongside well-studied HLA-B-restricted epitopes, the peptide stimulations were aimed at recently identified HLA-C-restricted CMV epitopes, whose presentation resists viral immunomodulation. Because public TCR beta signatures pointed to carriage of CMV infection together with the matching HLA type, the HLA type of each donor mattered for the analysis.

CDR3 length: 18 amino acids, cysteine to phenylalanine. The entry retains the CDR3 DNA only, 54 bases that are in frame from base 1. V is pruned by 4 bases and J by 5 bases, leaving 16 bases of the junction without a gene match. CDR1 and CDR2 are drawn from the germline V gene (reference sequence): MNHEY, SMNVEV. Notes on this clonotype: The specificity of this receptor is unknown. No base quality values were provided; no much bigger clone lies one nucleotide off.

Sequencer: Illumina HiSeq 1500. TCRdb reran the public reads through fastp at Q25 and MiXCR, keeping productive beta chains. Identical CDR3 protein sequences are pooled into one entry, listed with their most common genes and DNA. In this sample the table shows about 830,000 distinct CDR3 sequences, approximately 32% of which occur a single time. The top ten clonotypes cover around 12% of the sample. Per the publication, the treatment or condition label means: in vitro stimulation with specific CMV peptide epitopes to enrich CMV-specific T cells. What the authors observed across the whole study: The ex vivo response was dominated by HLA-C-restricted CMV-specific TCR beta clonotypes, and the single most frequent clonotype in two of eight donors was supplied by these HLA-C-restricted clonotypes. In both this cohort and an independent roughly 350-donor cohort, the cumulative frequency of public TCR beta family members distinguished carriers of CMV infection plus the relevant HLA type.

This clonotype originated in a human donor in good health (CMV status not recorded). Some clones in this sample may be carry-over from other donors' samples. The sample here was cultured CD8+ T cells from PBMCs, taken from culture after CMV antigen stimulation. The chain is encoded by TRBV27 joined to TRBJ1-4; 7 middle bases align to TRBD1. The CDR3 reads as follows: CASSSWAGRDRPNEKLFF. In nucleotide form, the sequence is TGTGCCAGCAGTTCGTGGGCCGGTAGGGACAGACCGAATGAAAAACTGTTTTTT.